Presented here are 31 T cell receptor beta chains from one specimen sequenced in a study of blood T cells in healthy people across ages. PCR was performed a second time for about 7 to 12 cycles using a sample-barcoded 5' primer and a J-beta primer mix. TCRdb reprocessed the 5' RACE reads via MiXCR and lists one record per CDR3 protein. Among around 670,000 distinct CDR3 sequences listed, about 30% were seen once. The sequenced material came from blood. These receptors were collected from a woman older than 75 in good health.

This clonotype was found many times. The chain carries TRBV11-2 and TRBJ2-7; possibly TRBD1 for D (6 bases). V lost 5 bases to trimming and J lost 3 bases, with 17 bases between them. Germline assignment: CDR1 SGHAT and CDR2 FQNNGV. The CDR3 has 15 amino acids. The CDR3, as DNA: TGTGCCAGCAGCCTAGCTAGGGGGATTATCTACGAGCAGTACTTC. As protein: CASSLARGIIYEQYF.

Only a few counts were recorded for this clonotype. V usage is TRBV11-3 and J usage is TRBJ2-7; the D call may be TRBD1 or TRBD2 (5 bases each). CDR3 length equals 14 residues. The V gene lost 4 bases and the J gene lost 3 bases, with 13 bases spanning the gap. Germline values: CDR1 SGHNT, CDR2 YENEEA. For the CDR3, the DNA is TGTGCCAGCAGCTCGAGAGGGGCTTTCTACGAGCAGTACTTC. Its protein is CASSSRGAFYEQYF. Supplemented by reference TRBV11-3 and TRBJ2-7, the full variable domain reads EAGVVQSPRYKIIEKKQPVAFWCNPISGHNTLYWYLQNLGQGPELLIRYENEEAVDDSQLPKDRFSAERLKGVDSTLKIQPAELGDSAVYLCASSSRGAFYEQYFGPGTRLTVT.

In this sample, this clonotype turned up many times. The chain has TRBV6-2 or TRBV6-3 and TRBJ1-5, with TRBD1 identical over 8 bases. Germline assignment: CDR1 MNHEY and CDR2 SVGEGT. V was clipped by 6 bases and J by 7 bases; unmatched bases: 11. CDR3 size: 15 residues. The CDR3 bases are TGTGCCAGCAGCACGGACAGGGTGGTATGGCAGCCCCAGCATTTT. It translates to CASSTDRVVWQPQHF.

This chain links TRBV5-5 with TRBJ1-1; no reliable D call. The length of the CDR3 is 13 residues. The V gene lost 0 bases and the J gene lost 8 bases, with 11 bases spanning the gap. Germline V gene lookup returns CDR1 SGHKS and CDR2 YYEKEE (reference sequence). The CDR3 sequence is CASSLEYTGEAFF. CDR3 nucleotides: TGTGCCAGCAGCTTGGAATATACCGGCGAAGCTTTCTTT.

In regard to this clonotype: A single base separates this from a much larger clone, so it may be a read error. The CDR3 sequence: CASSLVRGRGNEQYF. CDR3 nucleotides: TGCGCCAGCAGCTTGGTCCGAGGGCGGGGCAACGAGCAGTACTTC. The chain employs TRBV5-1 and TRBJ2-7, with D perhaps matching TRBD2 (6 bases). The CDR3 consists of 15 residues. V was cut by 0 bases and J by 5 bases, with 15 bases left in between. Germline V gives CDR1 SGHRS, CDR2 YFSETQ.

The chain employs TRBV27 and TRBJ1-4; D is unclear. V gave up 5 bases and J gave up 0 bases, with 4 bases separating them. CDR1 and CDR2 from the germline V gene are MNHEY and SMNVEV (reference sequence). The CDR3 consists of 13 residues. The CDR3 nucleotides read TGTGCCAGCAGTCCCCCAACTAATGAAAAACTGTTTTTT. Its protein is CASSPPTNEKLFF.

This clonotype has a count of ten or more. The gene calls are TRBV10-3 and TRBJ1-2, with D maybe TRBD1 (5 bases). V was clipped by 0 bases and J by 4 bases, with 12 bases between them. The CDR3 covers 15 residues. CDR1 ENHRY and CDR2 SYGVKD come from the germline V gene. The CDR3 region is CAISESQGAGYGYTF. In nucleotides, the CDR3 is TGTGCCATCAGTGAGTCCCAAGGGGCTGGCTATGGCTACACCTTC.

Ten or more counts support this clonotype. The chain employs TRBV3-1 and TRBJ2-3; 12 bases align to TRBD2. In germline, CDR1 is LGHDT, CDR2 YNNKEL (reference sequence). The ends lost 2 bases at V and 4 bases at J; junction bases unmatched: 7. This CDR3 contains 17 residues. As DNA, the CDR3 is TGTGCCAGCAGCCAATCCCCTAGCGGGGGGGCGGCAGATACGCAGTATTTT. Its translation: CASSQSPSGGAADTQYF.

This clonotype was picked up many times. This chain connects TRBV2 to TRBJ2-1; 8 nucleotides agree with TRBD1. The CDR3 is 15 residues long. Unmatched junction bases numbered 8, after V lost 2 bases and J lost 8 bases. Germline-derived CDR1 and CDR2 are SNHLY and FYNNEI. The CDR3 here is CASSEQQGEFHEQFF. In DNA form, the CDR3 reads TGTGCCAGCAGTGAACAACAGGGGGAGTTCCATGAGCAGTTCTTC.

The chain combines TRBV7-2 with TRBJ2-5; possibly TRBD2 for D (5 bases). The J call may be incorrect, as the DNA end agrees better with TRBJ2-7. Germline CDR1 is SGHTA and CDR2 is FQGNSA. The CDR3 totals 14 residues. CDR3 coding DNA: TGTGCCAGCAGCAAACCCGGACTCGTACACGAGCAGTACTTC. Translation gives CASSKPGLVHEQYF.

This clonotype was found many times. For the CDR3, the DNA is TGTGCCAGCAGTTACTCGGGGCACCCCTACGAGCAGTACTTC. Its translation: CASSYSGHPYEQYF. The J gene is TRBJ2-7, the V gene TRBV6-6; a weak D match, TRBD1 (5 bases). Germline V CDR1 and CDR2: MNHNY, SVGAGI (reference sequence). V lost 0 bases to trimming and J lost 2 bases, with 8 bases between them. This CDR3 spans 14 amino acids.

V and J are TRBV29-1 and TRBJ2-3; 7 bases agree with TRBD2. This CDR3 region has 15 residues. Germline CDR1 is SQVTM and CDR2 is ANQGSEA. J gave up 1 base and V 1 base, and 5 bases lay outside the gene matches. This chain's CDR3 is CSVEGGGGGTDTQYF. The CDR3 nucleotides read TGCAGCGTTGAAGGTGGTGGGGGGGGCACAGATACGCAGTATTTT.

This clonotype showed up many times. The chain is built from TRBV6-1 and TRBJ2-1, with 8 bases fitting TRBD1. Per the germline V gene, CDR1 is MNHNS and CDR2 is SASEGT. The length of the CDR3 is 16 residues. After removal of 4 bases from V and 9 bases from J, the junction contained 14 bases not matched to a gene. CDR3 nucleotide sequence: TGTGCCAGCAGTGCTCTCAACGGACAGGGCATCGGTGAGCAGTTCTTC. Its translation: CASSALNGQGIGEQFF.

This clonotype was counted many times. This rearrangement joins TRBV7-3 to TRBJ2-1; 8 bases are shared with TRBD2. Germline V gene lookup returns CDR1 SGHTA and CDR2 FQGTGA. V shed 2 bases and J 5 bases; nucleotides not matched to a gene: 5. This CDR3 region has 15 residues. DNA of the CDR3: TGTGCCAGCAGCTTACGGGGGGGATTAAACAATGAGCAGTTCTTC. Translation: CASSLRGGLNNEQFF.

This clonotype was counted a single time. For the CDR3, the DNA is TGCGCCAGCAGTCAAGATCCCGCGGGTTCCTACAATGAGCAGTACTTC. Protein: CASSQDPAGSYNEQYF. V and J are TRBV23-1 and TRBJ2-7, with D perhaps TRBD2 (5 bases). TRBV23-1 is identified as an open reading frame with a role that is uncertain. V lost 2 bases and J 7 bases, leaving 21 bases between the germline ends. CDR3 length: 16 residues.

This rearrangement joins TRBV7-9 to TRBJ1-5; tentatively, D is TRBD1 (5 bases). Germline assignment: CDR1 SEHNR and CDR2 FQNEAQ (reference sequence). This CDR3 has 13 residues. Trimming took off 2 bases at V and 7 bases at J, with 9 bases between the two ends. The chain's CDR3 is CASSLPGRQPQHF. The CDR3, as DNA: TGTGCCAGCAGCTTACCAGGGCGACAGCCCCAGCATTTT.

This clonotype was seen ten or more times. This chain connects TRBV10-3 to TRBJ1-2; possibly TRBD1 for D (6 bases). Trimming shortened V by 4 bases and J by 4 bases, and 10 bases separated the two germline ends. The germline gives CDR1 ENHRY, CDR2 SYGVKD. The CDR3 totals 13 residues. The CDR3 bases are TGTGCCATCAGTGCAGGGGACCCCTATGGCTACACCTTC. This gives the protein CAISAGDPYGYTF.

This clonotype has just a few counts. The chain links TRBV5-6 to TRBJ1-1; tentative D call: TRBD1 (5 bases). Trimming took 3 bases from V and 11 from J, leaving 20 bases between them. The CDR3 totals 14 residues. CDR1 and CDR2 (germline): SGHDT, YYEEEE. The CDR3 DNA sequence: TGTGCCAGCAGCTCATGGAGGACACCCGTTTTGGCTTTCTTT. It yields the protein CASSSWRTPVLAFF.

The CDR3 coding sequence is TGTGCCAGCACCAGGGAGGTACAGGCACAGAGTACGCAGTATTTT. It encodes CASTREVQAQSTQYF. The rearrangement links TRBV25-1 to TRBJ2-3; possibly TRBD2 for D (6 bases). V was cut by 7 bases and J by 8 bases, with 22 bases left in between. From germline, CDR1 is MGHDK and CDR2 SYGVNS. The CDR3 totals 15 residues.

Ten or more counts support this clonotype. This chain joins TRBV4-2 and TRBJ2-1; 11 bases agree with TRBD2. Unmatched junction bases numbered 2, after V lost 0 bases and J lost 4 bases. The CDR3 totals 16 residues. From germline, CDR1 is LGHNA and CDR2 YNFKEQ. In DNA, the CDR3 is TGTGCCAGCAGCCAAGATCTAGCGGGGGGTTACAATGAGCAGTTCTTC. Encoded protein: CASSQDLAGGYNEQFF.

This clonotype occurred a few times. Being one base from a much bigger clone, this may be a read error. As DNA, the CDR3 is TGTGCCAGCAGCTTTCTGACAGGGGGCTGGTACAATGAGCAGTACTTC. Protein sequence: CASSFLTGGWYNEQYF. This sequence joins TRBV7-2 and TRBJ2-1, with 10 positions matching TRBD1. The J call may be faulty, since TRBJ2-7 better matches the DNA end. CDR1 SGHTA and CDR2 FQGNSA come from the germline V gene. The CDR3 extends over 16 amino acids.

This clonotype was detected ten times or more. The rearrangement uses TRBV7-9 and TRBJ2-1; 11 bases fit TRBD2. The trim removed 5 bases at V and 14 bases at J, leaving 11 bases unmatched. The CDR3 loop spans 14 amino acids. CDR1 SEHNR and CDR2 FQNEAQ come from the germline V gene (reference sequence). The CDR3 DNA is TGTGCCAGCAGCCCCCTGCTAGCGGGGGGTCGAAAGTTCTTC. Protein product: CASSPLLAGGRKFF.

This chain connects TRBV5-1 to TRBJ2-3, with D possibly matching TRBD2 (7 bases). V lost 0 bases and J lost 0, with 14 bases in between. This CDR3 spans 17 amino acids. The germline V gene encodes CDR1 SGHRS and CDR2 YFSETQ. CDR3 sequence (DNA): TGCGCCAGCAGCTTGGCGGGGGGCCCTGCTAGCACAGATACGCAGTATTTT. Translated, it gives CASSLAGGPASTDTQYF.

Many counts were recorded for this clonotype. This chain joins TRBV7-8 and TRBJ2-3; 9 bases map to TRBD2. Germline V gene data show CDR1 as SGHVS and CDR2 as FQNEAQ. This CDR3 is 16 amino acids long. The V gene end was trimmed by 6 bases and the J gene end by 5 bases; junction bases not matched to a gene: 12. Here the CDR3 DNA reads TGTGCCAGCAGGCCTCCGGGGCTAGCGGGGTTAGATACGCAGTATTTT. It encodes CASRPPGLAGLDTQYF.

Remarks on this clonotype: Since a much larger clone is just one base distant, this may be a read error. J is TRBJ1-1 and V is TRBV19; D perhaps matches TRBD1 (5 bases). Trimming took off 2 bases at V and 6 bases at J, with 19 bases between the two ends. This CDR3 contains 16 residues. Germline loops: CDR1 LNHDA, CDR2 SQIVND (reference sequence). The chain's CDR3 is CASSITGAGTRAEAFF. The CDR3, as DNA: TGTGCCAGTAGTATAACGGGAGCAGGGACGCGGGCTGAAGCTTTCTTT.

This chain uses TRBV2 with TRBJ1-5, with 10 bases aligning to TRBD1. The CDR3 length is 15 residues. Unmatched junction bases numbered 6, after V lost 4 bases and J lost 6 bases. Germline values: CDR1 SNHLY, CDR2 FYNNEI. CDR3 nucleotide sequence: TGTGCCAGCAGTGGCCCCGGGACAGGGGTTCAGCCCCAGCATTTT. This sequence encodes CASSGPGTGVQPQHF.

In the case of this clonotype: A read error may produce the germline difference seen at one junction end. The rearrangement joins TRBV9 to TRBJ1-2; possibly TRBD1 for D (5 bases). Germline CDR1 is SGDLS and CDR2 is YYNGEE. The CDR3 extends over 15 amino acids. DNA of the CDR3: TGTGCCAACAGCGCGTCGACAGCTAAGACCTATGGCCACACCTTC. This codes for CANSASTAKTYGHTF.

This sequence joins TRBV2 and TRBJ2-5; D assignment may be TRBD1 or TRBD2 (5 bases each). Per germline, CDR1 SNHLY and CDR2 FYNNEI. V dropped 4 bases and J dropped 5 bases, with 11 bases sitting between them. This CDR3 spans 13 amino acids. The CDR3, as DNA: TGTGCCAGCAGTGTCCTGGGGGTTGAGACCCAGTACTTC. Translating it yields CASSVLGVETQYF.

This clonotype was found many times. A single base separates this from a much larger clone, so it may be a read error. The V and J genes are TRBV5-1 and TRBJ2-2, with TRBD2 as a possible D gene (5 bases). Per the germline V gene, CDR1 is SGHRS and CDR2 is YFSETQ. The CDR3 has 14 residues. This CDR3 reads CASRSRAGTGERFF. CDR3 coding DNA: TGCGCCAGCAGATCCCGCGCAGGAACCGGGGAGCGGTTTTTT.

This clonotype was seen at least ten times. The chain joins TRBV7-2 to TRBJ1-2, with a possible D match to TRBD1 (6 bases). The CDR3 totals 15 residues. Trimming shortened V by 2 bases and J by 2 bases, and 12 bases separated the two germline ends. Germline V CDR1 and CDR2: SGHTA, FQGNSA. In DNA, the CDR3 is TGTGCCAGCAGCTTATCGGGGGCGCTAAACTATGGCTACACCTTC. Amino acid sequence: CASSLSGALNYGYTF. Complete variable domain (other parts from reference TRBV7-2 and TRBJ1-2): GAGVSQSPSNKVTEKGKDVELRCDPISGHTALYWYRQSLGQGLEFLIYFQGNSAPDKSGLPSDRFSAERTGGSVSTLTIQRTQQEDSAVYLCASSLSGALNYGYTFGSGTRLTVV.

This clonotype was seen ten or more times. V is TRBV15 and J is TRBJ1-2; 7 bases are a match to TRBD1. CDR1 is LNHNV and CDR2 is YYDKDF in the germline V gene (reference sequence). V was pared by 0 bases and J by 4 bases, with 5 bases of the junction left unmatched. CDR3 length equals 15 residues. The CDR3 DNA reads TGTGCCACCAGCAGAGACCAGGGGGTATCCTATGGCTACACCTTC. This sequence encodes CATSRDQGVSYGYTF. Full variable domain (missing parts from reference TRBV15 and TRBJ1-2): DAMVIQNPRYQVTQFGKPVTLSCSQTLNHNVMYWYQQKSSQAPKLLFHYYDKDFNNEADTPDNFQSRRPNTSFCFLDIRSPGLGDTAMYLCATSRDQGVSYGYTFGSGTRLTVV.